The rows below give T cell receptor beta chains drawn from one sample of a study of blood T cell repertoires in COVID-19. Here immunoSEQ multiplex PCR was the method, and the copy in TCRdb shows in-frame clones only, minus some. In the table there are 430,000 or so clones, around 89% of which are singletons. Sequenced: PBMCs or T cells enriched from blood (not recorded which). These TCRs come from a woman between 40 and 50 years old who had recovered from COVID-19. The conserved cysteine and the conserved F or W are not part of the CDR3 here. The order of the fields is J gene, V gene, CDR3 protein.

J gene: TRBJ2-2; V gene: TRBV5-6; CDR3 protein: ASSVGRGILAGELF
J gene: TRBJ1-2; V gene: TRBV5-4; CDR3 protein: ASSLDQQGAGGYT
J gene: TRBJ1-4; V gene: TRBV28; CDR3 protein: ATGTAGLGEKLF
J gene: TRBJ1-2; V gene: TRBV6-5; CDR3 protein: ASRAGGVYYGYT
J gene: TRBJ2-3; V gene: TRBV7-9; CDR3 protein: ASSLGLAGGTDTQY
J gene: TRBJ2-1; V gene: TRBV3-1/TRBV3-2; CDR3 protein: ASSQQSGNDEQF
J gene: TRBJ2-1; V gene: TRBV4-3; CDR3 protein: ASSPVIRQGARYNEQF
J gene: TRBJ2-2; V gene: TRBV28; CDR3 protein: ATRVTGELF
J gene: TRBJ2-5; V gene: TRBV3-1/TRBV3-2; CDR3 protein: ASSQNSIRGETQY
J gene: TRBJ2-2; V gene: TRBV5-5; CDR3 protein: ASSARDSRTGELF
J gene: TRBJ2-2; V gene: TRBV19; CDR3 protein: ASRTSDTGELF
J gene: TRBJ2-2; V gene: TRBV15; CDR3 protein: ATRSGRADTGELF
J gene: TRBJ2-2; V gene: TRBV5-1; CDR3 protein: ASSPTGMDTGELF
J gene: TRBJ1-1; V gene: TRBV3-1/TRBV3-2; CDR3 protein: ASSPTGAEAF
J gene: TRBJ2-7; V gene: TRBV5-1; CDR3 protein: ASSFSQGRTYEQY
J gene: TRBJ2-1; V gene: TRBV24-1; CDR3 protein: ATRGSGSESYNEQF
J gene: TRBJ2-5; V gene: TRBV5-1; CDR3 protein: ASSSTPTGGQETQY
J gene: TRBJ1-6; V gene: TRBV11-2; CDR3 protein: ASSPSYDRRNSPLH
J gene: TRBJ1-1; V gene: TRBV14; CDR3 protein: ASSLGQALAF
J gene: TRBJ1-5; V gene: TRBV30; CDR3 protein: AWSVGSGDGQPQH
J gene: TRBJ2-1; V gene: TRBV9; CDR3 protein: ASSVYQGAYNEQF
J gene: TRBJ2-7; V gene: TRBV6-5; CDR3 protein: ASSYLGEGGEQY
J gene: TRBJ2-2; V gene: TRBV29-1; CDR3 protein: SVPKRGANTGELF
J gene: TRBJ2-1; V gene: TRBV19; CDR3 protein: ASSSKGAGEQF
J gene: TRBJ2-2; V gene: TRBV11-2; CDR3 protein: ASSSRWTGEGGELF
J gene: TRBJ2-1; V gene: TRBV4-3; CDR3 protein: ASSQEDWSDEQF
J gene: TRBJ1-2; V gene: TRBV20-1; CDR3 protein: SASEGGADYGYT
J gene: TRBJ2-7; V gene: TRBV7-6; CDR3 protein: ASSPEVSDPFSYEQY
J gene: TRBJ1-1; V gene: TRBV5-8; CDR3 protein: ASSFQEDTEAF
J gene: TRBJ1-6; V gene: TRBV5-1; CDR3 protein: ASNSGASDNSPLH
J gene: TRBJ2-7; V gene: TRBV2; CDR3 protein: ASNRDSSYEQY
J gene: TRBJ1-5; V gene: TRBV7-9; CDR3 protein: ASSSWDRDSNQPQH
J gene: TRBJ1-2; V gene: TRBV18; CDR3 protein: ASSRTGPNYGYT
J gene: TRBJ2-3; V gene: TRBV11-2; CDR3 protein: ASSLAARGADTQY
J gene: TRBJ1-6; V gene: TRBV19; CDR3 protein: ASSIKHRSNSPLH
J gene: TRBJ2-5; V gene: TRBV7-9; CDR3 protein: ATTGGALKTQY
J gene: TRBJ2-5; V gene: TRBV7-2; CDR3 protein: ASSSNPTVETQY
J gene: TRBJ1-6; V gene: TRBV4-3; CDR3 protein: ASSQAGDRGSSPLH
J gene: TRBJ2-3; V gene: TRBV10-1; CDR3 protein: ASSSGTGGPLRTDTQY
J gene: TRBJ2-3; V gene: TRBV5-1; CDR3 protein: ASSLSGLAGARGTDTQY
J gene: TRBJ1-3; V gene: TRBV7-9; CDR3 protein: ASSLDRRNTIY
J gene: TRBJ1-4; V gene: TRBV5-1; CDR3 protein: ASSLVQGATNEKLF
J gene: TRBJ1-1; V gene: TRBV5-1; CDR3 protein: ASSVGGPNTEAF
J gene: TRBJ2-7; V gene: TRBV11-3; CDR3 protein: ASSPGQVPEQY
J gene: TRBJ1-5; V gene: TRBV15; CDR3 protein: ATSRDVQPQH
J gene: TRBJ1-2; V gene: TRBV30; CDR3 protein: AWSGPGTVYGYT